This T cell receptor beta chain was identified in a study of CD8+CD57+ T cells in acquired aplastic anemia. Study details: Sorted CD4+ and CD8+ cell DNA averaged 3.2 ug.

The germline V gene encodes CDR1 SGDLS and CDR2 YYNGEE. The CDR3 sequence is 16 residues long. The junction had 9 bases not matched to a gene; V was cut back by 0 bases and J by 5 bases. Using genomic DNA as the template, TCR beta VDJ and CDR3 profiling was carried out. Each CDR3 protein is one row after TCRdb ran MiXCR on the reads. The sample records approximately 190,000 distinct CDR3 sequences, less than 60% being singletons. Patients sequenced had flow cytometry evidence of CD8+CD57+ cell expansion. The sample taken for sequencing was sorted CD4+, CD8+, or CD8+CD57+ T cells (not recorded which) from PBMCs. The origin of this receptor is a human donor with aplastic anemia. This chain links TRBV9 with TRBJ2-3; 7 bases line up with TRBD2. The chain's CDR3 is CASSVAGGGPVDTQYF. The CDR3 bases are TGTGCCAGCAGCGTAGCCGGGGGAGGGCCGGTAGATACGCAGTATTTT.